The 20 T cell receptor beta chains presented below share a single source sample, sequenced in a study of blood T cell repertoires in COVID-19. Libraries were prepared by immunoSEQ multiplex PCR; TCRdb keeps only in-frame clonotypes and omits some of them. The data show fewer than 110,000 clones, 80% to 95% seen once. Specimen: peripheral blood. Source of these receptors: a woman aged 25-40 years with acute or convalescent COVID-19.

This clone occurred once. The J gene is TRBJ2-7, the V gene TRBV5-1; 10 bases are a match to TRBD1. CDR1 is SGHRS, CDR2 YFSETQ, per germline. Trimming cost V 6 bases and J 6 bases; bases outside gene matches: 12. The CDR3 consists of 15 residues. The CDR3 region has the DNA TGCGCCAGCAATCAACTGGGACAGGGGAGTGGCGAGCAGTACTTC. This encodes CASNQLGQGSGEQYF.

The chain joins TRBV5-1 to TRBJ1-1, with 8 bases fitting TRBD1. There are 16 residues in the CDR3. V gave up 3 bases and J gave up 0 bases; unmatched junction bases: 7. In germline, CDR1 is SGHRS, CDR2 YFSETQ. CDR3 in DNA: TGCGCCAGCAGCTGGCAGGGACAGGAGATGAACACTGAAGCTTTCTTT. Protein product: CASSWQGQEMNTEAFF.

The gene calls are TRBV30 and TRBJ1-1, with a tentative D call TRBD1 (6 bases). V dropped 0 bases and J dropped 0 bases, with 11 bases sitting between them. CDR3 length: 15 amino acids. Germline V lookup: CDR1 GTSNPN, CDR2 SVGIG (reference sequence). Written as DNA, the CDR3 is TGTGCCTGGAGTGTACGGGGACACCTGAACACTGAAGCTTTCTTT. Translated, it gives CAWSVRGHLNTEAFF. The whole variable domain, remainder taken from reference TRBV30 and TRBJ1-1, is SQTIHQWPATLVQPVGSPLSLECTVEGTSNPNLYWYRQAAGRGLQLLFYSVGIGQISSEVPQNLSASRPQDRQFILSSKKLLLSDSGFYLCAWSVRGHLNTEAFFGQGTRLTVV.

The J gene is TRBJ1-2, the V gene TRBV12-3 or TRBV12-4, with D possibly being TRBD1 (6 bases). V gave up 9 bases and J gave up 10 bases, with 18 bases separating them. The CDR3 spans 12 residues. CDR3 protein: CASNSGRGPYTF. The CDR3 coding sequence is TGTGCCAGTAACTCCGGCAGGGGTCCCTACACCTTC.

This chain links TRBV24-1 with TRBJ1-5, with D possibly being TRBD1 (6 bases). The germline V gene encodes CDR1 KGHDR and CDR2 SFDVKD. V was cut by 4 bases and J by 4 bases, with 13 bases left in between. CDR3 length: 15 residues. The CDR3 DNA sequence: TGTGCCACCAGTGACCTCGGGGGGGCTAATCAGCCCCAGCATTTT. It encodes CATSDLGGANQPQHF.

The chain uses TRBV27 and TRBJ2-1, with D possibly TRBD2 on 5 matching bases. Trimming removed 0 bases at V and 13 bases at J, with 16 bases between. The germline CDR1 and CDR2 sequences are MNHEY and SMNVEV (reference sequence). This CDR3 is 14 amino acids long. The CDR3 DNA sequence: TGTGCCAGCAGTTTATCGAAAAGGGAGAAACTCCAGTTCTTC. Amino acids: CASSLSKREKLQFF.

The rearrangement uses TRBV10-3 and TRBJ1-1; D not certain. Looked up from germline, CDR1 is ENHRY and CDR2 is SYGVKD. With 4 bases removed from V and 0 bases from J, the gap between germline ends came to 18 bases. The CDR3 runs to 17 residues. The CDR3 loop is CAISVKPHHGMNTEAFF. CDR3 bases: TGTGCCATCAGTGTGAAACCCCATCACGGGATGAACACTGAAGCTTTCTTT.

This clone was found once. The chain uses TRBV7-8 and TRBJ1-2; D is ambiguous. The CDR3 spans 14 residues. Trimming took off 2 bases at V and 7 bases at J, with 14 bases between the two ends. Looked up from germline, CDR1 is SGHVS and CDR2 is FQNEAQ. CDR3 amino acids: CASSLSPRDRGYTF. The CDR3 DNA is TGTGCCAGCAGCTTATCCCCACGGGATCGTGGCTACACCTTC.

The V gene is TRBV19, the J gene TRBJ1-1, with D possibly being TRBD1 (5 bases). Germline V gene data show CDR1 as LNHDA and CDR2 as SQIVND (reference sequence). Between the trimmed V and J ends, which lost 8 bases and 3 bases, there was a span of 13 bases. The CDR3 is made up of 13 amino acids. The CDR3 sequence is CASDRGWYTEAFF. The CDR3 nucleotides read TGTGCCAGTGATAGGGGCTGGTACACTGAAGCTTTCTTT.

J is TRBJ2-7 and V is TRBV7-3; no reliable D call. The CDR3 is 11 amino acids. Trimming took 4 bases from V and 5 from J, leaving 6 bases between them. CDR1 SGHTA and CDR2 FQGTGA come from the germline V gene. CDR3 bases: TGTGCCAGCAGCTCTTACAACGAGCAGTACTTC. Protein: CASSSYNEQYF.

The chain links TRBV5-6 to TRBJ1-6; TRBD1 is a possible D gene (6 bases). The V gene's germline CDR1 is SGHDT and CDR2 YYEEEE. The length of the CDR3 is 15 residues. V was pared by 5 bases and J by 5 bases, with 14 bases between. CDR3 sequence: CASRQIDRNNSPLHF. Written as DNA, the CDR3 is TGTGCCAGCAGACAGATCGACAGGAATAATTCACCCCTCCACTTT.

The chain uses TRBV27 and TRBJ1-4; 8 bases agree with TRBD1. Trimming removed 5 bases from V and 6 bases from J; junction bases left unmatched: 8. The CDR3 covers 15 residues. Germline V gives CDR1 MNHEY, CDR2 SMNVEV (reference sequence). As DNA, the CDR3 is TGTGCCAGCAGTCTGGGGTGGGGACAGGATGAAAAACTGTTTTTT. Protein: CASSLGWGQDEKLFF.

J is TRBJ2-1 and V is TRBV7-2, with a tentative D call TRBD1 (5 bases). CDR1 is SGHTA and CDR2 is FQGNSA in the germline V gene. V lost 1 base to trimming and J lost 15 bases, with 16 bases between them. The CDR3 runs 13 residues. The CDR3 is CASSLDIGIRAFF. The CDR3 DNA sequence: TGTGCCAGCAGCTTAGACATCGGCATCAGGGCGTTCTTC.

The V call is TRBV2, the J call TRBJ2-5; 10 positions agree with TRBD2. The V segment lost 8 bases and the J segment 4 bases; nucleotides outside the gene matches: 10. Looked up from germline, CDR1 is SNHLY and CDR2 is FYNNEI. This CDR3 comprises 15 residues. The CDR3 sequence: CASSPLAGVGETQYF. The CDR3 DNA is TGTGCCAGCTCCCCCCTAGCGGGAGTGGGAGAGACCCAGTACTTC. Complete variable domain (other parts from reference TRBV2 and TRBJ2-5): EPEVTQTPSHQVTQMGQEVILRCVPISNHLYFYWYRQILGQKVEFLVSFYNNEISEKSEIFDDQFSVERPDGSNFTLKIRSTKLEDSAMYFCASSPLAGVGETQYFGPGTRLLVL.

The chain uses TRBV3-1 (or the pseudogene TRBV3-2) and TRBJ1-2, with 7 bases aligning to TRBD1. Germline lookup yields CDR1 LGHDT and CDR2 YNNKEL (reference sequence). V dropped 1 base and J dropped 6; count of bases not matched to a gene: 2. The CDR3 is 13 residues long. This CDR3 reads CASSQVGQNGYTF. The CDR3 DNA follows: TGTGCCAGCAGCCAAGTGGGACAGAATGGCTACACCTTC.

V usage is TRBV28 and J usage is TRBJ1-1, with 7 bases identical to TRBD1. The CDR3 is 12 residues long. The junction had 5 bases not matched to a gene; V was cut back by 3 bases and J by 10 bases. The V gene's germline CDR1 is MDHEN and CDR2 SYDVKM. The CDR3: CASSLTGSTAFF. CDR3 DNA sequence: TGTGCCAGCAGTTTGACAGGGAGTACAGCTTTCTTT.

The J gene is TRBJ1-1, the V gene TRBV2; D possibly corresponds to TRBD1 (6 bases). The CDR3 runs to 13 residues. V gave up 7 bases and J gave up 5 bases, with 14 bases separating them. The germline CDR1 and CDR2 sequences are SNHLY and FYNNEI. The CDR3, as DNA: TGTGCCAGCATTCAGGAAGGGACAACTGAAGCTTTCTTT. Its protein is CASIQEGTTEAFF. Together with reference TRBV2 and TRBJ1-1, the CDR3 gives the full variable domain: EPEVTQTPSHQVTQMGQEVILRCVPISNHLYFYWYRQILGQKVEFLVSFYNNEISEKSEIFDDQFSVERPDGSNFTLKIRSTKLEDSAMYFCASIQEGTTEAFFGQGTRLTVV.

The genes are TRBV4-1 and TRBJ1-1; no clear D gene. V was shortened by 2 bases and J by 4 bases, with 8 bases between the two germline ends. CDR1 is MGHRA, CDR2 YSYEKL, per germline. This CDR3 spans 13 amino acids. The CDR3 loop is CASSQHLSTEAFF. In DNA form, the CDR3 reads TGCGCCAGCAGCCAACACTTGAGCACTGAAGCTTTCTTT.

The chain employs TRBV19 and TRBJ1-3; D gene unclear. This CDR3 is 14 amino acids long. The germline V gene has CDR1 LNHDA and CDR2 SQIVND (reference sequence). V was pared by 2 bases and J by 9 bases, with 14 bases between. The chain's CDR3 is CASSIQTQRGTIYF. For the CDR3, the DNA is TGTGCCAGTAGTATACAGACGCAAAGAGGCACCATATATTTT.

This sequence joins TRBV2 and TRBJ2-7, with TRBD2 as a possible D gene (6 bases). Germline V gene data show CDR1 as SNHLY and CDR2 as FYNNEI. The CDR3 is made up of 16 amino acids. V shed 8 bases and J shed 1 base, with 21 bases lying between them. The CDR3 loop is CASDEAAGRASYEQYF. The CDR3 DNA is TGTGCCAGCGACGAGGCCGCGGGACGGGCTTCCTACGAGCAGTACTTC. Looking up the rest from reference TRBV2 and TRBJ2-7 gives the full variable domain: EPEVTQTPSHQVTQMGQEVILRCVPISNHLYFYWYRQILGQKVEFLVSFYNNEISEKSEIFDDQFSVERPDGSNFTLKIRSTKLEDSAMYFCASDEAAGRASYEQYFGPGTRLTVT.